This T cell receptor beta chain was sequenced during a study of blood T cell repertoires in COVID-19. Germline assignment: CDR1 LGHDT and CDR2 YNNKEL (reference sequence). This CDR3 spans 14 amino acids. Trimming pared 1 base from V and 7 bases from J, leaving 10 bases between. This table comes from immunoSEQ multiplex PCR, and its TCRdb copy is limited to in-frame clones, with some not included. Among fewer than 90,000 clones, roughly 96% were seen once, and the ten largest hold about 4.5%. The sequence came from a human donor with active COVID-19. The donor label of this sample is uncertain. This rearrangement joins TRBV3-1 (or the pseudogene TRBV3-2) to TRBJ2-2, with D possibly being TRBD1 (5 bases). The material sequenced was peripheral blood. The CDR3, as DNA: TGTGCCAGCAGCCAAGGAGAACAGGTCGGGGAGCTGTTTTTT. This codes for CASSQGEQVGELFF.